This T cell receptor (beta chain) is drawn from a study of tumor-infiltrating lymphocytes in primary liver carcinoma (dated by TCRdb to the late 2010s). A note on the overall study: Between November 2015 and early 2016, a handful of patients in China with histopathologically diagnosed primary liver carcinoma had surgical resection. Of the five patients (three men and two women, aged 30 to 69 years), four had hepatocellular carcinoma and one had combined HCC and intrahepatic cholangiocarcinoma. The five patients had tumors staged T1-T3 N0M0, with maximum diameters ranging from about 4 to 11 cm. Roughly 3.65 to 8 million productive TCRbeta reads were obtained per sample, and no significant difference in read depth was found between tissue types. For each liver tumor, the study sampled five regions along with adjacent normal tissue and blood, and applied TCRbeta repertoire sequencing, expression microarrays and whole-exome sequencing. A total of 35 or so specimens from 5 patients, comprising some 25 tumor regions, 5 adjacent noncancerous liver tissues and 5 peripheral blood samples, were covered by TCRbeta repertoire sequencing. High reproducibility was observed for the technical replicate repertoires, with mean shared-clone rates about 0.92 and correlation coefficients above 0.95. The paper's findings and limits, for the study overall: Only the TCR beta chain was sequenced, so true repertoire diversity is likely underestimated because unpaired alpha chains were not captured. Only 4 or 5 patients were included in the study, and the authors note that the findings should be validated in a larger study. Repertoire overlap was higher between tumor regions (mean around 35%) than tumor-adjacent (approximately 17%) or tumor-blood (approximately 14%) pairs, consistent with antigen-driven expansion. A significantly larger repertoire fraction was made up by the top 250 clones in tumors than in blood (p = 0.039). Bulk unsorted samples precluded comparing CD4+ and CD8+ T cell repertoires.

RNA from unsorted whole blood was extracted with TRIzol reagent, and germline DNA was obtained with the DNeasy Blood & Tissue kit. Chronic HBV infection was present in the patients, and the patients were treatment-naive at sampling. Before surgery, around 4 milliliters of peripheral blood were drawn into K2EDTA tubes. About this clonotype itself: The antigen it recognizes is unknown. This may arise from a read error, as a much more abundant clone is one base away.

Measured from the cysteine to the phenylalanine, the CDR3 is 10 residues long. This entry keeps only the CDR3 DNA: 30 bases, framed from base 1. Based on the germline V gene, the CDR1 and CDR2 sequences are SQVTM and ANQGSEA. Starting from about 500 ng total RNA, TCRbeta-specific cDNA was produced by reverse transcription with a constant-region primer and ProtoScript II reverse transcriptase. The TCRbeta libraries were prepared through three rounds of nested multiplex PCR following a slightly modified ARM-PCR procedure. The first two PCR rounds used multiplex TRBV1-TRBV30 forward primers with a Cbeta reverse primer, each for 10 cycles. A final 25-cycle PCR with Deep VentR polymerase added sample barcodes and Illumina adapters. Before sequencing, amplicons between 200 and 500 bp were purified from gel using a QIAquick gel extraction kit. TCRbeta amplicons were sequenced on an Illumina HiSeq 2500 with 250-bp paired-end reads. As for the authors' bioinformatics: Trimmomatic v0.33 was used to quality-trim the reads, and FLASH v1.2.11 was used to merge paired reads so that full CDR3 sequences could be recovered. MiGEC v1.2.1b assigned V, D and J germline segments to the rearranged TCRbeta sequences. Clonotype statistics, along with Shannon-Wiener diversity indices, were calculated using VDJtools v1.0.0. Except for diversity analysis, only the 250 most abundant clonotypes of each sample were used in subsequent analyses to reduce sampling bias. The public reads were run again by TCRdb, first through fastp at Q25 and then through MiXCR, and only productive beta chains were kept. Entries are consolidated by CDR3 protein sequence, retaining the most common genes and DNA. These V and J calls rely on TCRdb rather than the paper's analysis. This sample gives hundreds of thousands of distinct CDR3 sequences in total; 58% of them show up just once. The ten largest account for 15% to 20% of the sample.

Sample: peripheral blood. Recombination joined TRBV29-1 with TRBJ2-1; the D gene remains uncertain. The receptor comes from a woman aged 30 to 39 with primary liver carcinoma and hepatitis B virus infection. The CDR3 protein: CLRSYNEQFF. The sequence in DNA is TGCCTCAGGAGCTACAATGAGCAGTTCTTC.